These 22 T cell receptor beta chains share one sample of origin, sequenced in a study of cytomegalovirus exposure and HLA in healthy donors. The PCR employed 60 Vbeta primers together with 13 Jbeta primers. Sequencing used immunoSEQ multiplex PCR; TCRdb keeps in-frame clones, though not all of them. The sample contains 200,000 to 250,000 clones, 76% of which appear only once. The sequenced sample was PBMCs. Receptor source: a man younger than 30 in good health and CMV-seronegative.

V gene TRBV9 combines with J gene TRBJ2-7, with D perhaps matching TRBD1 (6 bases). CDR3 length: 14 amino acids. Trimming cost V 4 bases and J 2 bases, with 13 bases left between them. Germline CDR1 and CDR2: SGDLS and YYNGEE. As DNA, the CDR3 is TGTGCCAGCAGCAAACCGGGACAAACCTACGAGCAGTACTTC. Its translation is CASSKPGQTYEQYF.

The CDR3 protein is CATSYQETQYF. The CDR3 coding sequence is TGCGCCACCTCGTACCAAGAGACCCAGTACTTC. V gene TRBV5-1 combines with J gene TRBJ2-5; D unresolved. This CDR3 has 11 amino acids. The germline V gene has CDR1 SGHRS and CDR2 YFSETQ. Trimming stripped 9 bases from V and 0 bases from J, with 6 bases between.

The V gene is TRBV5-1, the J gene TRBJ1-2; no clear D. The CDR3 extends over 14 amino acids. V gave up 4 bases and J gave up 0 bases, with 10 bases separating them. Per the germline V gene, CDR1 is SGHRS and CDR2 is YFSETQ. CDR3 in DNA: TGCGCCAGCAGCCCCGGTTTTGCTAACTATGGCTACACCTTC. This sequence encodes CASSPGFANYGYTF.

Only a few counts were recorded for this clone. This rearrangement joins TRBV7-9 to TRBJ1-2; the match to TRBD1 covers 8 bases. The CDR3 is made up of 14 amino acids. The germline gives CDR1 SEHNR, CDR2 FQNEAQ (reference sequence). Trimming at V came to 4 bases and at J to 7 bases, leaving 8 bases not matched to a gene. Written as DNA, the CDR3 is TGTGCCAGCAGCTCACCTACAGGGGGGGGTGGCTACACCTTC. Protein sequence: CASSSPTGGGGYTF.

This chain's CDR3 is CASSSSPNTGELFF. The CDR3 DNA reads TGTGCCAGCAGCTCGTCTCCGAACACCGGGGAGCTGTTTTTT. The chain combines TRBV7-9 with TRBJ2-2; D not certain. The germline V gene has CDR1 SEHNR and CDR2 FQNEAQ (reference sequence). Between the trimmed V and J ends, which lost 4 bases and 0 bases, there was a span of 6 bases. The CDR3 covers 14 residues.

The genes are TRBV28 and TRBJ2-5; D is uncertain. Trimming cost V 7 bases and J 2 bases, with 11 bases left between them. Per germline, CDR1 MDHEN and CDR2 SYDVKM. The CDR3 consists of 13 residues. Here the CDR3 reads CASTPVHQETQYF. CDR3 nucleotide sequence: TGTGCCAGCACCCCAGTCCATCAAGAGACCCAGTACTTC.

The chain has TRBV7-2 and TRBJ2-2, with 9 positions matching TRBD2. J gave up 6 bases and V 5 bases, and 7 bases lay outside the gene matches. The CDR3 is made up of 15 amino acids. CDR1 and CDR2 (germline): SGHTA, FQGNSA. The CDR3 here is CASSLAGTSPGELFF. The CDR3 DNA sequence: TGTGCCAGCAGCCTTGCCGGGACTAGCCCCGGGGAGCTGTTTTTT.

The chain employs TRBV30 and TRBJ2-7; 7 bases match TRBD1. This CDR3 is 11 amino acids long. Germline loops: CDR1 GTSNPN, CDR2 SVGIG (reference sequence). Losses at the gene ends were 7 bases for V and 6 bases for J; bases not matched to a gene: 6. The CDR3 nucleotides read TGTGCCTTCCAGACAGGGCTCGAGCAGTACTTC. This sequence encodes CAFQTGLEQYF.

The CDR3 sequence is CASSPPRTGEAQPQHF. The CDR3 DNA is TGTGCCAGCAGTCCACCGAGGACAGGGGAGGCTCAGCCCCAGCATTTT. J is TRBJ1-5 and V is TRBV28, with 9 bases matching TRBD1. Germline values: CDR1 MDHEN, CDR2 SYDVKM. The CDR3 runs to 16 residues. With 5 bases clipped from V and 6 bases from J, the junction kept 11 bases outside the gene matches.

This clone was counted only a few times. Here the CDR3 DNA reads TGTGCCAGTACAGAGAGCAATCAGCCCCAGCATTTT. Encoded protein: CASTESNQPQHF. V gene TRBV28 combines with J gene TRBJ1-5; D not resolved. Trimming cost V 9 bases and J 1 base, with 7 bases left between them. Germline values: CDR1 MDHEN, CDR2 SYDVKM. The CDR3 totals 12 residues.

The V gene is TRBV27, the J gene TRBJ2-4; possible D gene TRBD1, 5 bases. CDR3 size: 16 residues. V lost 6 bases and J lost 0, with 15 bases in between. Germline V gene data show CDR1 as MNHEY and CDR2 as SMNVEV (reference sequence). The CDR3: CASSPRAYLAKNIQYF. In nucleotides, the CDR3 is TGTGCCAGCAGCCCCAGGGCTTACTTAGCCAAAAACATTCAGTACTTC.

This clone was observed a handful of times. The chain is built from TRBV2 and TRBJ2-3, with 9 nucleotides matching TRBD1. CDR3 length equals 13 residues. Germline-derived CDR1 and CDR2 are SNHLY and FYNNEI. The junction had 2 bases not matched to a gene; V was cut back by 6 bases and J by 4 bases. The CDR3 here is CASRGQGSDTQYF. DNA of the CDR3: TGTGCCAGCAGGGGACAGGGCTCAGATACGCAGTATTTT.

In this sample, this clone turned up a few times. The genes are TRBV11-2 and TRBJ1-1; a weak D match, TRBD1 (6 bases). V was pared by 2 bases and J by 1 base, with 11 bases between. The germline V gene has CDR1 SGHAT and CDR2 FQNNGV. The CDR3 consists of 15 residues. CDR3 sequence (DNA): TGTGCCAGCAGCTTAAGTCCAGGGGCGAACACTGAAGCTTTCTTT. This codes for CASSLSPGANTEAFF.

The chain employs TRBV28 and TRBJ2-7, with TRBD1 matching over 7 bases. Looked up from germline, CDR1 is MDHEN and CDR2 is SYDVKM. The CDR3 runs to 16 residues. J gave up 5 bases and V 3 bases, and 13 bases lay outside the gene matches. CDR3 nucleotide sequence: TGTGCCAGCAGTTTTATGCGAGGGGGCGTTAAACACGAGCAGTACTTC. Its translation: CASSFMRGGVKHEQYF.

This clone came up once. The chain uses TRBV28 and TRBJ1-5; 10 positions match TRBD1. CDR3 length: 13 amino acids. CDR1 and CDR2 from the germline V gene are MDHEN and SYDVKM. DNA for the CDR3: TGTGCTTCGGGACAGGGGCCGATTCAGCCCCAGCATTTT. Translating gives CASGQGPIQPQHF.

J is TRBJ2-5 and V is TRBV27; D may be TRBD1 (6 bases). Germline CDR1 MNHEY, CDR2 SMNVEV (reference sequence). The CDR3 covers 15 residues. V shed 6 bases and J shed 5 bases, with 19 bases lying between them. The CDR3 nucleotides read TGTGCCAGCAGGCCCACACAGGGTTTATGGGAGACCCAGTACTTC. Translation: CASRPTQGLWETQYF.

The chain links TRBV6-1 to TRBJ1-1, with D hard to call. CDR1 is MNHNS, CDR2 SASEGT, per germline. Trimming shortened V by 6 bases and J by 0 bases, and 5 bases separated the two germline ends. This CDR3 has 12 residues. CDR3: CASSRLNTEAFF. CDR3 coding DNA: TGTGCCAGCAGCCGTTTGAACACTGAAGCTTTCTTT.

The chain employs TRBV19 and TRBJ1-5; possible D gene TRBD1, 5 bases. V dropped 5 bases and J dropped 2 bases, with 13 bases sitting between them. The germline CDR1 and CDR2 sequences are LNHDA and SQIVND (reference sequence). The CDR3 spans 15 residues. CDR3 amino acids: CASSPLQDRNQPQHF. The DNA of the CDR3 is TGTGCCAGTAGTCCACTACAGGACCGCAATCAGCCCCAGCATTTT.

CDR3 nucleotides: TGTGCCAGCACCTCCGGGACAGGAGCTTACGAGCAGTACTTC. Protein product: CASTSGTGAYEQYF. This chain uses TRBV7-8 with TRBJ2-7; 8 bases are a match to TRBD1. Losses at the gene ends were 7 bases for V and 4 bases for J; bases not matched to a gene: 9. CDR3 length: 14 residues. The V gene's germline CDR1 is SGHVS and CDR2 FQNEAQ.

The chain employs TRBV6-1 and TRBJ1-5, with 10 bases matching TRBD1. The germline gives CDR1 MNHNS, CDR2 SASEGT. This CDR3 has 14 residues. V shed 10 bases and J 3 bases; nucleotides not matched to a gene: 6. As DNA, the CDR3 is TGTGCCACAGGGGGACAGGGGAACAATCAGCCCCAGCATTTT. It translates to CATGGQGNNQPQHF.

The chain uses TRBV2 and TRBJ2-3; D gene ambiguous. CDR3 length: 12 amino acids. Germline V gives CDR1 SNHLY, CDR2 FYNNEI. V lost 6 bases to trimming and J lost 2 bases, with 6 bases between them. The CDR3 bases are TGTGCCAGCAGGGTAGACACAGATACGCAGTATTTT. As protein: CASRVDTDTQYF.

This sequence joins TRBV10-2 and TRBJ2-7; 8 bases map to TRBD1. Germline CDR1 is WSHSY and CDR2 is SAAADI. The CDR3 runs 14 residues. J lost 6 bases, V lost 11 bases, and 15 bases had no gene match. The CDR3 nucleotides read TGCGCCTCGCGGGGACAGGCTGATAGTGTCGAGCAGTACTTC. It yields the protein CASRGQADSVEQYF.